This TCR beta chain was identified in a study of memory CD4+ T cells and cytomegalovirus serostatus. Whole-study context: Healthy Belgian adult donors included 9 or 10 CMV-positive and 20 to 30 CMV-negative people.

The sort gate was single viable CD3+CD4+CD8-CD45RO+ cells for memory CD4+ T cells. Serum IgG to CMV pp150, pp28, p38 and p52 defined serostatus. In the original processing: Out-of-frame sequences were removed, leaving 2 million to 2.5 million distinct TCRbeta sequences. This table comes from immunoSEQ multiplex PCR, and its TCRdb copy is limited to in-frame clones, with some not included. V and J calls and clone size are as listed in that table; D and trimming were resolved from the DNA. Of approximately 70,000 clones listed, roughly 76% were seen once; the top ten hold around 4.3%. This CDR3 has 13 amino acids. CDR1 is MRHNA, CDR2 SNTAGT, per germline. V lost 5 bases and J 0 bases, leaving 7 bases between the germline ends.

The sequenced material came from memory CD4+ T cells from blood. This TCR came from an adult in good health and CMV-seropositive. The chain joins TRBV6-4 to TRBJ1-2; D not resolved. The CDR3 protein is CASSSNSNYGYTF. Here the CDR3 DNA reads TGTGCCAGCAGTTCAAATTCTAACTATGGCTACACCTTC.